This T cell receptor (beta chain) was recorded in a study of follicular helper T cells after annual influenza vaccination. Overall study: For some subjects, blood spans the 2013-2014, 2014-2015 and 2015-2016 annual vaccinations.

Noted time point: 2015-2016 season, 7 days after influenza vaccination. Between about 40 and 110 mL of blood was drawn per time point. This clone showed up just a few times. Its antigen remains unidentified. The study, taken as a whole, reports: Each annual vaccination recalled recurring oligoclonal ICOS+CD38+ cTfh clonotypes. Change in circulating plasmablasts correlated with ICOS+CD38+ cTfh clonality change.

Assay used: immunoSEQ multiplex PCR; TCRdb lists only in-frame clones, some missing. The sample comprises approximately 2,100 clones, around 84% of which are singletons, and more than 2.5% rests with the top ten. V was pared by 2 bases and J by 4 bases, with 7 bases of the junction left unmatched. This CDR3 has 15 residues. Germline V CDR1 and CDR2: MGHRA, YSYEKL. Sequencing was performed on CXCR5+ CD38- circulating T follicular helper cells from blood, taken 7 days after influenza vaccination. Subset reported: circulating Tfh, non-naive CD4+CXCR5+PD-1+ (ICOS+CD38+ or ICOS-CD38-). This sequence joins TRBV4-1 and TRBJ1-2, with 7 bases aligning to TRBD1. The TCR was taken from an adult who received the influenza vaccine. This CDR3 reads CASSQRVDRSYGYTF. CDR3 sequence (DNA): TGCGCCAGCAGCCAAAGAGTGGACAGGTCCTATGGCTACACCTTC.